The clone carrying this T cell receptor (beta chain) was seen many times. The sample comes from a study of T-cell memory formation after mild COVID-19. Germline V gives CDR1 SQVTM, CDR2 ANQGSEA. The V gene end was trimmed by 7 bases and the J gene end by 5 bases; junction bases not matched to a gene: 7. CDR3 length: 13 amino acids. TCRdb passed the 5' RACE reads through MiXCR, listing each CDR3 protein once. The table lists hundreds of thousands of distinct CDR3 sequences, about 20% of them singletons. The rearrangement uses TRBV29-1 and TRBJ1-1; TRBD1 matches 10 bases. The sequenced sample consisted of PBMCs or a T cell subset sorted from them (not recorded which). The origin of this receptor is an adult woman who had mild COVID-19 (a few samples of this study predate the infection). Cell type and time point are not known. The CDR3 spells CSAGRQGATEAFF. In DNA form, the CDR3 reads TGCAGCGCTGGCCGACAGGGGGCGACTGAAGCTTTCTTT.